This entry concerns a single T cell receptor (beta chain). These data belong to a study of blood T cell repertoires in COVID-19. Whole-study context: Samples of COVID-19 (acute and convalescent) were obtained from the United States, Italy and Spain. T cells, B-cell-depleted T cells, or PBMCs provided the cDNA or gDNA that served as material.

Original processing notes: By means of reference gene primer amplification, nucleated cell counts were estimated. Some clones are missing from TCRdb's copy, which holds only in-frame ones; the method was immunoSEQ multiplex PCR. The DNA was the basis for D and trimming; V, J and clone size are from that table. This sample has over 70,000 clones; more than 80% occur once, and the top ten carry less than 20%. The CDR3 totals 18 residues. The V and J ends lost 0 bases and 0 bases respectively, with 15 bases between them. The germline V gene has CDR1 SGHAT and CDR2 FQNNGV. This sequence originates from a woman aged 80 or older with acute or convalescent COVID-19. The specimen sequenced was peripheral blood. The chain links TRBV11-2 to TRBJ2-1; D is possibly TRBD2 (5 bases). The CDR3 protein is CASSLDLASTSSYNEQFF. In nucleotides, the CDR3 is TGTGCCAGCAGCTTAGATCTAGCTAGCACCAGCTCCTACAATGAGCAGTTCTTC. Full variable domain (remainder filled in from reference TRBV11-2 and TRBJ2-1): EAGVAQSPRYKIIEKRQSVAFWCNPISGHATLYWYQQILGQGPKLLIQFQNNGVVDDSQLPKDRFSAERLKGVDSTLKIQPAKLEDSAVYLCASSLDLASTSSYNEQFFGPGTRLTVL.